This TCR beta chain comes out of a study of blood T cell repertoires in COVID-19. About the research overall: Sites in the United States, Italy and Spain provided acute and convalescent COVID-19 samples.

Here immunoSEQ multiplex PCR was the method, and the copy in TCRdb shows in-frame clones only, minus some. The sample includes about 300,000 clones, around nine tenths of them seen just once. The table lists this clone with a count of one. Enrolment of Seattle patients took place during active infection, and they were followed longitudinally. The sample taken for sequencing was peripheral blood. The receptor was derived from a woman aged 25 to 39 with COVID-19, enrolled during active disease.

CDR3 sequence reads: CASSYSSGNYNEQFF. CDR3 nucleotide sequence: TGTGCCAGCAGTTACTCTAGCGGGAACTACAATGAGCAGTTCTTC. This chain links TRBV6-5 with TRBJ2-1, with TRBD2 matching over 8 bases. This CDR3 has 15 residues. Germline loops: CDR1 MNHEY, CDR2 SVGAGI. V shed 0 bases, J shed 3 bases, and the junction held 1 base outside the gene matches.